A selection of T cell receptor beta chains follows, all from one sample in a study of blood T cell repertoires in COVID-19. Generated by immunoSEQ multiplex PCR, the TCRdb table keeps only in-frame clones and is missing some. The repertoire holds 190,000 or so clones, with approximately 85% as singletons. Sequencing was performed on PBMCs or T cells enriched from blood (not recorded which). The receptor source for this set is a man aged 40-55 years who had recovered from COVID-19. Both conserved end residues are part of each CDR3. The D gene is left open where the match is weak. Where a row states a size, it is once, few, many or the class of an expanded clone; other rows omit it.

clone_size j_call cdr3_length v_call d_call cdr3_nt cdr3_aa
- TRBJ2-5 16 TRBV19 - TGTGCCAGTAGTACCCCGCGGGGACAGCAACAAGAGACCCAGTACTTC CASSTPRGQQQETQYF
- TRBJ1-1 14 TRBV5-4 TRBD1 TGTGCCAGCAGCTTCAGGGGGCGGCCGGGTGAAGCTTTCTTT CASSFRGRPGEAFF
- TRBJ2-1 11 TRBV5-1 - TGCGCCAGCAGCTTGGAGAGTGCCCAGTTCTTC CASSLESAQFF
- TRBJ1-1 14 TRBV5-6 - TGTGCCAGCAGCCCTTGGGGGGTTCACACTGAAGCTTTCTTT CASSPWGVHTEAFF
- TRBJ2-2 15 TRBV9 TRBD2 TGTGCCAGCAGCCTAGCGGCGGGATGGGTCGGGGAGCTGTTTTTT CASSLAAGWVGELFF
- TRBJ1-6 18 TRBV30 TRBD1 TGTGCCTGGAGCAGATACCTGAACCAGGGACAGGGTAATTCACCCCTCCACTTT CAWSRYLNQGQGNSPLHF
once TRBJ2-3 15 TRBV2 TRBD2 TGTGCCAGCAGTGTCGGACTAGCGGGCACAGATACGCAGTATTTT CASSVGLAGTDTQYF
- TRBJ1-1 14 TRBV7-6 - TGTGCCAGCAGCTTAACCCGGTTGAACACTGAAGCTTTCTTT CASSLTRLNTEAFF
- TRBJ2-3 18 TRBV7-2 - TGTGCCAGCCTAGGAACTCCCTATCGCGACCCCCGCACAGATACGCAGTATTTT CASLGTPYRDPRTDTQYF
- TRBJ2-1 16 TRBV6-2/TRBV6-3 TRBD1 TGTGCCAGCAGCCTTTCCGGGACAGGGGGATACAATGAGCAGTTCTTC CASSLSGTGGYNEQFF
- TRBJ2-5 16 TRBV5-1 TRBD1 TGCGCCAGCAGCTGGACCGGGACAGGGTGGGTAGAGACCCAGTACTTC CASSWTGTGWVETQYF
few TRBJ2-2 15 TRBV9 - TGTGCCAGCAGCGCCCCCACCGGGAGAATCGGGGAGCTGTTTTTT CASSAPTGRIGELFF
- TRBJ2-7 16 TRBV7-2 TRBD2 TGTGCCAGCAGCGGCCCGGGGCGGGGGTTCTCCTACGAGCAGTACTTC CASSGPGRGFSYEQYF
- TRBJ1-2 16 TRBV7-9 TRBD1 TGTGCCAGCAGCTTAGATGGGACAGGGGGCGCGGATGGCTACACCTTC CASSLDGTGGADGYTF
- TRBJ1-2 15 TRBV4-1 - TGCGCCAGCAGCCAAGCCCAGGGAAACGTCTATGGCTACACCTTC CASSQAQGNVYGYTF
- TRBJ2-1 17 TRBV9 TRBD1 TGTGCCAGCAGCCCGAGAGCAGGGGGCAGGACCTACAATGAGCAGTTCTTC CASSPRAGGRTYNEQFF
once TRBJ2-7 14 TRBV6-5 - TGTGCCAGCAGAGGAGGACAGCTCTCCTACGAGCAGTACTTC CASRGGQLSYEQYF
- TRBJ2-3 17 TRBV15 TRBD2 TGTGCCACCAGCAGTGGGATTAGCGGGAGAAGGACAGATACGCAGTATTTT CATSSGISGRRTDTQYF
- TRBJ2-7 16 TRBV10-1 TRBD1 TGCGCCAGCAGTGAATCTGCGGGACAGGGTTTGGGCGAGCAGTACTTC CASSESAGQGLGEQYF
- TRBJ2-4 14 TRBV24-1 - TGTGCCACCAGTGACCCTTGGAGGGAGAACATTCAGTACTTC CATSDPWRENIQYF
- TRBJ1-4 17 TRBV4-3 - TGCGCCAGCAGCCACGCTGCCTTGCCTAAAGGGGATGAAAAACTGTTTTTT CASSHAALPKGDEKLFF
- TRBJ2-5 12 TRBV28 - TGTGCCAGCAGCTCCTCGCAAGAGACCCAGTACTTC CASSSSQETQYF
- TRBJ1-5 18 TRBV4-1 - TGCGCCAGCAGCCAACGGGTCGGAAAAGGGAGTGAATCAAAGCCCCAGCATTTT CASSQRVGKGSESKPQHF
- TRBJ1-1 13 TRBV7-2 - TGTGCCAGCAGCTTATCCCGCACTACTGAAGCTTTCTTT CASSLSRTTEAFF
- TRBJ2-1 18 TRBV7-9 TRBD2 TGTGCCAGCAGCTTTAAAACTAGCGGGAGGAGCTCCTACAATGAGCAGTTCTTC CASSFKTSGRSSYNEQFF
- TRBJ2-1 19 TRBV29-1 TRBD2 TGCAGCGCCCCCCTGGCCGGGACTAGCGGGAGGAGCTCCTACAATGAGCAGTTCTTC CSAPLAGTSGRSSYNEQFF
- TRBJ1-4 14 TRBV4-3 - TGCGCCAGCAGCCAAGGGGGGGTGGATGAAAAACTGTTTTTT CASSQGGVDEKLFF
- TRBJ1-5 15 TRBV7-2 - TGTGCCAGCAGCCCCCACGCCGGGGGAAATCAGCCCCAGCATTTT CASSPHAGGNQPQHF
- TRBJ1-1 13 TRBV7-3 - TGTGCCAGCAGCCATGGGGGGATCACTGAAGCTTTCTTT CASSHGGITEAFF